Each of the 29 T cell receptor beta chains below was sequenced from the same sample in a study of blood T cell repertoires in COVID-19. Sequenced by immunoSEQ multiplex PCR; TCRdb stores in-frame clones only, minus some. The data contain hundreds of thousands of clones, more than 80% of them singletons. Sequencing was carried out using PBMCs or T cells enriched from blood (not recorded which). The receptors here all came from a man aged 25 to 40 who had recovered from COVID-19.

This chain joins TRBV13 and TRBJ2-7, with D tentatively TRBD1 (6 bases). Germline values: CDR1 PRHDT, CDR2 FYEKMQ (reference sequence). The V gene lost 1 base and the J gene lost 7 bases, with 11 bases spanning the gap. The CDR3 runs to 13 residues. CDR3 in amino acids: CASSLAVTGEQYF. The CDR3 nucleotides read TGTGCCAGCAGCTTAGCGGTAACAGGGGAGCAGTACTTC. The full variable domain, rest sourced from reference TRBV13 and TRBJ2-7, is AAGVIQSPRHLIKEKRETATLKCYPIPRHDTVYWYQQGPGQDPQFLISFYEKMQSDKGSIPDRFSAQQFSDYHSELNMSSLELGDSALYFCASSLAVTGEQYFGPGTRLTVT.

The chain joins TRBV9 to TRBJ2-5; D perhaps matches TRBD2 (6 bases). This CDR3 has 14 amino acids. The V and J ends lost 3 bases and 1 base respectively, with 10 bases between them. CDR1 is SGDLS and CDR2 is YYNGEE in the germline V gene. In DNA form, the CDR3 reads TGTGCCAGCAGCGGTAGCGGCCTCCAAGAGACCCAGTACTTC. It is translated as CASSGSGLQETQYF.

This chain links TRBV5-1 with TRBJ2-5; 8 bases agree with TRBD2. V gave up 4 bases and J gave up 3 bases; unmatched junction bases: 5. Germline-derived CDR1 and CDR2 are SGHRS and YFSETQ. The CDR3 consists of 14 residues. The CDR3 loop is CASSASGSEETQYF. DNA for the CDR3: TGCGCCAGCAGCGCTAGCGGGTCCGAAGAGACCCAGTACTTC.

The CDR3 reads CASSPSLLNEQFF. CDR3 sequence (DNA): TGTGCCAGCTCACCAAGCCTTCTGAATGAGCAGTTCTTC. This chain uses TRBV18 with TRBJ2-1; D unresolved. This CDR3 spans 13 amino acids. The V gene lost 2 bases and the J gene lost 7 bases, with 9 bases spanning the gap. Germline-derived CDR1 and CDR2 are KGHSH and LQKENI.

The chain employs TRBV7-2 and TRBJ1-2; 7 bases are shared with TRBD1. The CDR3 runs 13 residues. V was pared by 5 bases and J by 2 bases, with 2 bases of the junction left unmatched. CDR1 and CDR2 from the germline V gene are SGHTA and FQGNSA. The CDR3 region is CASSVGQNYGYTF. CDR3 nucleotide sequence: TGTGCCAGCAGCGTGGGACAGAACTATGGCTACACCTTC.

The rearrangement links TRBV7-9 to TRBJ1-4; D gene uncertain. V was shortened by 2 bases and J by 0 bases, with 4 bases between the two germline ends. Looked up from germline, CDR1 is SEHNR and CDR2 is FQNEAQ (reference sequence). CDR3 length: 14 amino acids. Here the CDR3 reads CASSLRATNEKLFF. The CDR3 bases are TGTGCCAGCAGCTTACGTGCAACTAATGAAAAACTGTTTTTT.

The rearrangement uses TRBV7-9 and TRBJ2-5, with 7 bases identical to TRBD2. Germline V gene data show CDR1 as SEHNR and CDR2 as FQNEAQ (reference sequence). This CDR3 is built from 14 residues. Trimming took 5 bases from V and 5 from J; bases not matched to a gene: 8. CDR3 sequence (DNA): TGTGCCAGCAGCCCAGGGACTAACAAGGAGACCCAGTACTTC. Amino acids: CASSPGTNKETQYF.

The chain employs TRBV28 and TRBJ1-1; D remains ambiguous. The ends were cut back, 6 bases at V and 1 base at J, with 6 bases in the middle. The germline gives CDR1 MDHEN, CDR2 SYDVKM. The CDR3 loop spans 12 amino acids. CDR3 amino acids: CASSSWNTEAFF. CDR3 nucleotides: TGTGCCAGCAGCTCCTGGAACACTGAAGCTTTCTTT.

This chain connects TRBV27 to TRBJ2-5; 11 bases align to TRBD2. The CDR3 covers 14 residues. The germline gives CDR1 MNHEY, CDR2 SMNVEV (reference sequence). The junction had 3 bases not matched to a gene; V was cut back by 5 bases and J by 4 bases. CDR3 region: CASSGLAGGETQYF. The CDR3 DNA follows: TGTGCCAGCAGTGGTCTAGCGGGAGGAGAGACCCAGTACTTC.

This clone was seen ten or more times. V is TRBV11-2 and J is TRBJ2-2, with D possibly matching TRBD2 (6 bases). This CDR3 is 16 amino acids long. With 3 bases removed from V and 1 base from J, the gap between germline ends came to 12 bases. The germline V gene has CDR1 SGHAT and CDR2 FQNNGV. The chain's CDR3 is CASSFSRGRNTGELFF. CDR3 DNA sequence: TGTGCCAGCAGCTTTTCGCGGGGAAGGAACACCGGGGAGCTGTTTTTT.

The V call is TRBV28, the J call TRBJ1-4; the match to TRBD1 covers 8 bases. The CDR3 extends over 15 amino acids. V shed 5 bases and J 8 bases; nucleotides not matched to a gene: 10. Germline assignment: CDR1 MDHEN and CDR2 SYDVKM. The CDR3 bases are TGTGCCAGCAGTACTACAGGGGGAGTGGGGGAAAAACTGTTTTTT. This gives the protein CASSTTGGVGEKLFF. The variable domain in full, with the rest retrieved from reference TRBV28 and TRBJ1-4, is DVKVTQSSRYLVKRTGEKVFLECVQDMDHENMFWYRQDPGLGLRLIYFSYDVKMKEKGDIPEGYSVSREKKERFSLILESASTNQTSMYLCASSTTGGVGEKLFFGSGTQLSVL.

This clone was seen just once. J is TRBJ2-7 and V is TRBV12-3 or TRBV12-4; the D gene is possibly TRBD2 (5 bases). Trimming cost V 5 bases and J 6 bases, with 14 bases left between them. The CDR3 runs 13 residues. The CDR3 loop reads CASSRHHGSEQYF. CDR3 DNA: TGTGCCAGCAGTCGACACCATGGGAGCGAGCAGTACTTC.

The genes are TRBV7-9 and TRBJ1-2, with TRBD1 matching 12 bases. Trimming cost V 3 bases and J 6 bases; bases outside gene matches: 11. The CDR3 runs to 17 residues. CDR1 SEHNR and CDR2 FQNEAQ come from the germline V gene (reference sequence). The CDR3, as DNA: TGTGCCAGCAGCTTGCGGGGGACAGGGGGCCTAAAGAATGGCTACACCTTC. Translation: CASSLRGTGGLKNGYTF.

The J gene is TRBJ2-7, the V gene TRBV7-6, with 7 bases lining up with TRBD2. V was pared by 1 base and J by 2 bases, with 5 bases of the junction left unmatched. The germline gives CDR1 SGHVS, CDR2 FNYEAQ. The CDR3 sequence is 15 residues long. For the CDR3, the DNA is TGTGCCAGCAGCTTAGGGGGACTAAGAACCTACGAGCAGTACTTC. Encoded protein: CASSLGGLRTYEQYF.

This chain uses TRBV18 with TRBJ2-7, with 10 bases lining up with TRBD1. CDR1 and CDR2 from the germline V gene are KGHSH and LQKENI. The CDR3 extends over 18 amino acids. Trimming took 3 bases from V and 2 from J; bases not matched to a gene: 13. Written as DNA, the CDR3 is TGTGCCAGCTCACCCCCGGGACAGGGGTCCCCGTCCGCCTACGAGCAGTACTTC. Translating it yields CASSPPGQGSPSAYEQYF.

The chain joins TRBV19 to TRBJ1-5, with D possibly matching TRBD1 (5 bases). The CDR3 contains 15 residues. Germline values: CDR1 LNHDA, CDR2 SQIVND (reference sequence). The germline V and J ends were trimmed by 7 bases and 4 bases, with 17 bases remaining between them. The CDR3 sequence: CASTGGAGRNQPQHF. The CDR3 DNA reads as TGTGCCAGTACGGGCGGCGCGGGGCGGAATCAGCCCCAGCATTTT.

This clone was detected once. The genes are TRBV18 and TRBJ2-1; TRBD2 is a possible D gene (6 bases). V gave up 5 bases and J gave up 7 bases, with 15 bases separating them. This CDR3 has 14 amino acids. Germline assignment: CDR1 KGHSH and CDR2 LQKENI. The CDR3: CASSFAAGRNEQFF. CDR3 DNA: TGTGCCAGCTCATTCGCGGCGGGGCGGAATGAGCAGTTCTTC. The full variable domain, its missing parts supplied by reference TRBV18 and TRBJ2-1, is NAGVMQNPRHLVRRRGQEARLRCSPMKGHSHVYWYRQLPEEGLKFMVYLQKENIIDESGMPKERFSAEFPKEGPSILRIQQVVRGDSAAYFCASSFAAGRNEQFFGPGTRLTVL.

This chain connects TRBV7-2 to TRBJ2-3; D is unresolved. V dropped 5 bases and J dropped 5 bases, with 11 bases sitting between them. Germline values: CDR1 SGHTA, CDR2 FQGNSA. This CDR3 has 13 amino acids. The CDR3 reads CASSPISLDTQYF. Written as DNA, the CDR3 is TGTGCCAGCAGCCCCATTAGTCTAGATACGCAGTATTTT.

V and J are TRBV7-9 and TRBJ2-2; tentative D call: TRBD1 (7 bases). V dropped 4 bases and J dropped 10 bases, with 19 bases sitting between them. Germline V lookup: CDR1 SEHNR, CDR2 FQNEAQ (reference sequence). There are 15 residues in the CDR3. The CDR3 region is CASSSRDSRVVELFF. The CDR3 region has the DNA TGTGCCAGCAGCTCGCGGGACAGCCGGGTCGTGGAGCTGTTTTTT.

The chain carries TRBV27 and TRBJ1-2, with no clear D. V lost 4 bases and J lost 3, with 9 bases in between. The CDR3 runs 13 residues. The germline gives CDR1 MNHEY, CDR2 SMNVEV (reference sequence). The CDR3 spells CASSWSQHYGYTF. The CDR3 DNA reads TGTGCCAGCAGTTGGTCACAGCACTATGGCTACACCTTC.

The chain couples TRBV11-2 to TRBJ2-7; D gene ambiguous. V was clipped by 3 bases and J by 0 bases, with 15 bases between them. The length of the CDR3 is 16 residues. Germline loops: CDR1 SGHAT, CDR2 FQNNGV. The CDR3 reads CASSFPLPRSSYEQYF. The CDR3 nucleotides are TGTGCCAGCAGCTTCCCTTTACCAAGGAGCTCCTACGAGCAGTACTTC.

The V gene is TRBV27, the J gene TRBJ2-2; D is possibly TRBD2 (6 bases). Deletions cut 6 bases from V and 5 bases from J, with 10 bases between. The germline gives CDR1 MNHEY, CDR2 SMNVEV (reference sequence). The CDR3 has 13 residues. The CDR3 DNA is TGTGCCAGCAGAAGGGACTTAACCGGGGAGCTGTTTTTT. Translation gives CASRRDLTGELFF.

CDR3 bases: TGTGCCAGCACCGAAACCGGGACTAGCGGGAACGAGCAGTACTTC. Translated, it gives CASTETGTSGNEQYF. J is TRBJ2-7 and V is TRBV5-5; 13 nucleotides align to TRBD2. With V trimmed by 6 bases and J by 5 bases, 8 bases remained unmatched. The germline V gene has CDR1 SGHKS and CDR2 YYEKEE (reference sequence). The length of the CDR3 is 15 residues.

The chain recombines TRBV2 with TRBJ1-1; 7 bases are a match to TRBD1. Germline-derived CDR1 and CDR2 are SNHLY and FYNNEI. The CDR3 sequence is 14 residues long. V lost 1 base to trimming and J lost 6 bases; unmatched junction nucleotides: 5. The CDR3 loop is CASSEDRGWAEAFF. The CDR3, as DNA: TGTGCCAGCAGTGAAGACAGGGGTTGGGCTGAAGCTTTCTTT.

The gene calls are TRBV3-1 (or the pseudogene TRBV3-2) and TRBJ2-7; 7 bases fit TRBD2. The CDR3 has 14 residues. Looked up from germline, CDR1 is LGHDT and CDR2 is YNNKEL (reference sequence). Unmatched junction bases numbered 5, after V lost 0 bases and J lost 6 bases. CDR3 residues: CASSQEGGSGEQYF. CDR3 DNA: TGTGCCAGCAGCCAAGAAGGCGGGAGTGGCGAGCAGTACTTC.

V gene TRBV28 combines with J gene TRBJ2-2; the D gene is possibly TRBD2 (6 bases). CDR1 is MDHEN, CDR2 SYDVKM, per germline. There are 17 residues in the CDR3. The ends were cut back, 6 bases at V and 3 bases at J, with 20 bases in the middle. Here the CDR3 reads CASRAPRGRGDTGELFF. The CDR3 DNA is TGTGCCAGCAGAGCCCCCCGGGGGAGAGGGGACACCGGGGAGCTGTTTTTT.

The chain carries TRBV25-1 and TRBJ2-7, with D maybe TRBD1 (5 bases). The CDR3 runs 13 residues. The germline V gene has CDR1 MGHDK and CDR2 SYGVNS. The V and J ends lost 5 bases and 4 bases respectively, with 12 bases between them. CDR3 protein: CASSLGVGYEQYF. CDR3 coding DNA: TGTGCCAGCAGTCTAGGGGTGGGATACGAGCAGTACTTC.

The chain joins TRBV10-3 to TRBJ2-3, with 10 bases fitting TRBD1. CDR1 and CDR2 (germline): ENHRY, SYGVKD. The CDR3 length is 14 residues. The J segment lost 4 bases and the V segment lost 4 bases, leaving 2 bases of the junction unmatched. The CDR3 region has the DNA TGTGCCATCAGTGTCGGACAGGGGGCAGATACGCAGTATTTT. Protein: CAISVGQGADTQYF.

This chain joins TRBV5-1 and TRBJ2-5; D is undetermined. The CDR3 loop spans 14 amino acids. Trimming took off 2 bases at V and 4 bases at J, with 12 bases between the two ends. Germline CDR1 is SGHRS and CDR2 is YFSETQ. The CDR3 loop is CASSFIIPRETQYF. In DNA form, the CDR3 reads TGCGCCAGCAGCTTTATTATCCCGAGAGAGACCCAGTACTTC.